Included here is one TCR beta chain sequence, with context. This record belongs to a study of blood T cell repertoires in COVID-19. Per the original data handling: Reference gene primer amplification gave nucleated cell count estimates. Only in-frame clones appear in the TCRdb table, and some are missing; sequencing was by immunoSEQ multiplex PCR. Clonal size and the V and J genes are those of that table, whereas D and trimming came from the DNA. Of some 450,000 clones listed, about 91% are singletons. V lost 2 bases and J 6 bases, leaving 19 bases between the germline ends. This CDR3 contains 17 residues. Germline values: CDR1 KGHSH, CDR2 LQKENI.

The clonotype was recovered from a woman between 50 and 59 years old with COVID-19, enrolled during active disease. This chain links TRBV18 with TRBJ2-2; D unclear. The sequenced material came from peripheral blood. CDR3 sequence reads: CASSPVGMSLGAGELFF. The CDR3 nucleotides are TGTGCCAGCTCACCAGTGGGTATGAGTCTGGGCGCCGGGGAGCTGTTTTTT.